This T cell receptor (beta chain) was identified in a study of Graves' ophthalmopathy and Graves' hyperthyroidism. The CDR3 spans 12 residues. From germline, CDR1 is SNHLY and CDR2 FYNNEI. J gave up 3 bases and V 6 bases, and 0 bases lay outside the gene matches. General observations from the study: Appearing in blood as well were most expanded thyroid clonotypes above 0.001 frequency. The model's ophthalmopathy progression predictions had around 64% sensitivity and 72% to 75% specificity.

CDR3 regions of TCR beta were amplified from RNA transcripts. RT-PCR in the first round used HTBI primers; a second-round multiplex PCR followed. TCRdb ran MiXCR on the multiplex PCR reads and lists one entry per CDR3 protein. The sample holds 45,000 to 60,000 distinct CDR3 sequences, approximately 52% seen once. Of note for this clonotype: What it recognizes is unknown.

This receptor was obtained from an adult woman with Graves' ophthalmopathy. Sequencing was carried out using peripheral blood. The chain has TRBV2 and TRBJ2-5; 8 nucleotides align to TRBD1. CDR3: CASRDREETQYF. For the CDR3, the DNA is TGTGCCAGCAGGGACAGGGAAGAGACCCAGTACTTC.